The 4 T cell receptor beta chains given below trace back to one sample, sequenced in a study of blood T cell repertoires in COVID-19. The method was immunoSEQ multiplex PCR; TCRdb's version includes in-frame clones alone and lacks a portion of them. The sample carries fewer than 90,000 clones, about 96% recorded once. The sample taken for sequencing was peripheral blood. The receptors stem from a human donor with active COVID-19. The donor label of this sample is uncertain.

The chain recombines TRBV20-1 with TRBJ1-5; 11 nucleotides align to TRBD1. The J segment lost 3 bases and the V segment lost 6 bases, leaving 7 bases of the junction unmatched. Germline CDR1 reads DFQATT; CDR2 reads SNEGSKA (reference sequence). This CDR3 contains 15 residues. CDR3 amino acids: CSASPGQGDNQPQHF. The CDR3, as DNA: TGCAGTGCAAGTCCGGGACAGGGGGACAATCAGCCCCAGCATTTT.

The chain joins TRBV9 to TRBJ2-2, with 12 bases lining up with TRBD2. The CDR3 is 17 amino acids. Germline V lookup: CDR1 SGDLS, CDR2 YYNGEE. V lost 0 bases and J lost 6; bases outside the gene matches: 6. The DNA for the CDR3 is TGTGCCAGCAGCGTAGCTTTGACTAGCGGGAGTCCCGGGGAGCTGTTTTTT. Amino acids: CASSVALTSGSPGELFF.

The chain carries TRBV2 and TRBJ2-1; D is perhaps TRBD1 (6 bases). From germline, CDR1 is SNHLY and CDR2 FYNNEI. The CDR3 spans 14 residues. V was cut by 4 bases and J by 6 bases, with 13 bases left in between. Here the CDR3 DNA reads TGTGCCAGCAGTGGCGGCGGACAGTTCAATGAGCAGTTCTTC. This gives the protein CASSGGGQFNEQFF.

This clone is a singleton in its sample. The gene calls are TRBV7-8 and TRBJ1-4, with D tentatively TRBD1 (6 bases). The CDR3 has 12 residues. The ends were cut back, 5 bases at V and 16 bases at J, with 17 bases in the middle. CDR1 SGHVS and CDR2 FQNEAQ come from the germline V gene. CDR3 DNA: TGTGCCAGCAGCCAGAACAGGGCCGTCGAGTTTTTT. Translated: CASSQNRAVEFF.